This T cell receptor (beta chain) originates from a study of cytomegalovirus exposure and HLA in healthy donors. Points from the study as a whole: V- and J-gene trimming of TCR beta was linked (in a later analysis) to a missense DCLRE1C variant.

A note on this clone: No antigen is known for it.

PCR was performed using 60 Vbeta and 13 Jbeta primers. The method was immunoSEQ multiplex PCR; TCRdb's version includes in-frame clones alone and lacks a portion of them. The sample consists of roughly 150,000 clones, around 78% of them appearing once. V was pared by 8 bases and J by 0 bases, with 11 bases of the junction left unmatched. Looked up from germline, CDR1 is SEHNR and CDR2 is FQNEAQ (reference sequence). This CDR3 region has 18 residues. The chain joins TRBV7-9 to TRBJ2-6; 9 positions agree with TRBD1. Sequenced sample: PBMCs. The sequence derives from a man aged 40-55 years in good health and CMV-seronegative. The CDR3 sequence is CASREQGADDSGANVLTF. CDR3 in DNA: TGTGCCAGCCGTGAACAGGGGGCGGACGACTCTGGGGCCAACGTCCTGACTTTC.